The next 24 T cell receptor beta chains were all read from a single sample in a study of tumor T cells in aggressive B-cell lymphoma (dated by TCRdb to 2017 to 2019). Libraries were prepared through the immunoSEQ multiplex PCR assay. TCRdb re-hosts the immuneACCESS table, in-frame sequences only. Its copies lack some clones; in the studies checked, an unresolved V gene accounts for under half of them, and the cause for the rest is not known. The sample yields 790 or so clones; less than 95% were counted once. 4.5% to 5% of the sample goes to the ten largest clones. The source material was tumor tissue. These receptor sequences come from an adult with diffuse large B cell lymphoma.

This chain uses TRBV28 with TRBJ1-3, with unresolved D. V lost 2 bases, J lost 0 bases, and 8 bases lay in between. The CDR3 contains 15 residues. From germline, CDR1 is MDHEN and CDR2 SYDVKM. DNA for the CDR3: TGTGCCAGCAGTTTAACACAGTTCTCTGGAAACACCATATATTTT. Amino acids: CASSLTQFSGNTIYF.

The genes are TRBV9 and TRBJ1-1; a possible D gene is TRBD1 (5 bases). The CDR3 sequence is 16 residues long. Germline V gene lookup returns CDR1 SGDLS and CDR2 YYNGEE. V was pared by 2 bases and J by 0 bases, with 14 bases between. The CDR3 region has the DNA TGTGCCAGCAGCGTCGGGGGGAGGGGATTGAACACTGAAGCTTTCTTT. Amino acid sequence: CASSVGGRGLNTEAFF.

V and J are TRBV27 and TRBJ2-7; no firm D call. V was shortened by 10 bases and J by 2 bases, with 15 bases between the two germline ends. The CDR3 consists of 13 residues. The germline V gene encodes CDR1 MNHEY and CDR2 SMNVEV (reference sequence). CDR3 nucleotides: TGTGCCACCTCAATCCCACGGGCCTACGAGCAGTACTTC. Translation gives CATSIPRAYEQYF.

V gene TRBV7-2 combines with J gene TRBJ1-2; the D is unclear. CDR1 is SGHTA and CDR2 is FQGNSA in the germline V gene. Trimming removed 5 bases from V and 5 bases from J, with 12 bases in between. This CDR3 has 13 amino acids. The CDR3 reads CASSPGDKYGYTF. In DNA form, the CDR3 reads TGTGCCAGCAGCCCCGGAGATAAATATGGCTACACCTTC. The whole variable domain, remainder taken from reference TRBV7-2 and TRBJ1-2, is GAGVSQSPSNKVTEKGKDVELRCDPISGHTALYWYRQSLGQGLEFLIYFQGNSAPDKSGLPSDRFSAERTGGSVSTLTIQRTQQEDSAVYLCASSPGDKYGYTFGSGTRLTVV.

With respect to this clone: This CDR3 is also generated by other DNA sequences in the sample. CDR3 in amino acids: CASSVGLVGREDEQFF. In DNA, the CDR3 is TGCGCCAGCAGTGTGGGACTAGTTGGGCGGGAGGATGAGCAGTTCTTC. The chain couples TRBV5-1 to TRBJ2-1; TRBD2 agrees at 8 bases. Losses at the gene ends were 5 bases for V and 8 bases for J; bases not matched to a gene: 15. This CDR3 is 16 amino acids long. The germline V gene has CDR1 SGHRS and CDR2 YFSETQ.

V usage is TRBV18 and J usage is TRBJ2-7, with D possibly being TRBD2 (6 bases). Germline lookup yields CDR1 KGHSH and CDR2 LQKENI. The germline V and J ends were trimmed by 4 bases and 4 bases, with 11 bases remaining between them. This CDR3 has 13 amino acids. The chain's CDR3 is CASSLRGIYEQYF. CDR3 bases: TGTGCCAGCTCACTCCGGGGGATATACGAGCAGTACTTC. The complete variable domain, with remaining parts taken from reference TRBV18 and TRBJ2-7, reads NAGVMQNPRHLVRRRGQEARLRCSPMKGHSHVYWYRQLPEEGLKFMVYLQKENIIDESGMPKERFSAEFPKEGPSILRIQQVVRGDSAAYFCASSLRGIYEQYFGPGTRLTVT.

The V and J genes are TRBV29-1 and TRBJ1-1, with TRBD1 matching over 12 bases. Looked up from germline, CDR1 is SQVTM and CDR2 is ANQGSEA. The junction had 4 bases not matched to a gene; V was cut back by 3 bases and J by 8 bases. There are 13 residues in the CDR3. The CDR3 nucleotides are TGCAGCGTTGAGGGGACAGGGGGCCGGGAAGCTTTCTTT. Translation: CSVEGTGGREAFF.

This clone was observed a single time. For the CDR3, the DNA is TGTGCCAGCTCACCACCAGCGGCGCGGGAGACCCAGTACTTC. This sequence encodes CASSPPAARETQYF. The chain joins TRBV18 to TRBJ2-5; possibly TRBD2 for D (5 bases). Per germline, CDR1 KGHSH and CDR2 LQKENI. This CDR3 spans 14 amino acids. Trimming took off 0 bases at V and 5 bases at J, with 10 bases between the two ends.

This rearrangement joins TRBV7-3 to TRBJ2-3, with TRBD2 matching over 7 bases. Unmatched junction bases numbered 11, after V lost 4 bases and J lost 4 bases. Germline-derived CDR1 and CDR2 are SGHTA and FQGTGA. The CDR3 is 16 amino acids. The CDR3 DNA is TGTGCCAGCAGCTGGTACGGTCCTAGCGGCCCAGATACGCAGTATTTT. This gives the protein CASSWYGPSGPDTQYF. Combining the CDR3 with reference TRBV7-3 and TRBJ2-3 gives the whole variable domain GAGVSQTPSNKVTEKGKYVELRCDPISGHTALYWYRQSLGQGPEFLIYFQGTGAADDSGLPNDRFFAVRPEGSVSTLKIQRTERGDSAVYLCASSWYGPSGPDTQYFGPGTRLTVL.

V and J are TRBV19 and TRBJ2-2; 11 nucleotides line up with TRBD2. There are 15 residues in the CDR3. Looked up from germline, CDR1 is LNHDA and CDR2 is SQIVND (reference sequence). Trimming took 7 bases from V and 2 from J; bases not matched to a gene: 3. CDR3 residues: CASNLAGGNTGELFF. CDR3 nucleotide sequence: TGTGCCAGTAACCTAGCGGGAGGAAACACCGGGGAGCTGTTTTTT. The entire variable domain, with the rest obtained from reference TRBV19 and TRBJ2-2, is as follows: DGGITQSPKYLFRKEGQNVTLSCEQNLNHDAMYWYRQDPGQGLRLIYYSQIVNDFQKGDIAEGYSVSREKKESFPLTVTSAQKNPTAFYLCASNLAGGNTGELFFGEGSRLTVL.

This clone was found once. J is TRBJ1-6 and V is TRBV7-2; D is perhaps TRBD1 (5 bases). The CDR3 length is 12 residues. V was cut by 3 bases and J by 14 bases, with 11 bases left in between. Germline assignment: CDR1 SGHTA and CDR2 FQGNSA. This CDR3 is CASSLSRVSLHF. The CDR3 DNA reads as TGTGCCAGCAGCTTGAGCAGGGTCTCCCTCCACTTT.

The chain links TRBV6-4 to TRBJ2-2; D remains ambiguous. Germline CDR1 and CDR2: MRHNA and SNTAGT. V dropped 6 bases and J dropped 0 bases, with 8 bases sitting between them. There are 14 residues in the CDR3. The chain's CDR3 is CASSFRANTGELFF. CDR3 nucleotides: TGTGCCAGCAGCTTTAGAGCGAACACCGGGGAGCTGTTTTTT.

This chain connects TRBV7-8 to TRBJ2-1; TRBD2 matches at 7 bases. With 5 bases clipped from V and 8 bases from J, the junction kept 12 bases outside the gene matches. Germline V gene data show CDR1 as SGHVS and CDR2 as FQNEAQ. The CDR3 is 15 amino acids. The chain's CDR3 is CASSHRDYHLYEQFF. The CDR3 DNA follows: TGTGCCAGCAGCCACCGGGACTATCATTTATATGAGCAGTTCTTC.

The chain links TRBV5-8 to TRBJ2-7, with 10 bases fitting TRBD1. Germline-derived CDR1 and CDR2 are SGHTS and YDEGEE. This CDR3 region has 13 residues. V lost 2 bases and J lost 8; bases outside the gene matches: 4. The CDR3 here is CASSFGTGDQQYF. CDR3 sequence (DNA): TGTGCCAGCAGCTTCGGGACAGGGGACCAGCAGTACTTC.

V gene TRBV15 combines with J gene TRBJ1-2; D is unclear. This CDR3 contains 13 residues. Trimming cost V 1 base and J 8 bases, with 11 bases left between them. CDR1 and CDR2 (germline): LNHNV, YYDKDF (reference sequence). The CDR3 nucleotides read TGTGCCACCAGCAGAGTTGTGAGGCGGGGCTACACCTTC. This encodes CATSRVVRRGYTF.

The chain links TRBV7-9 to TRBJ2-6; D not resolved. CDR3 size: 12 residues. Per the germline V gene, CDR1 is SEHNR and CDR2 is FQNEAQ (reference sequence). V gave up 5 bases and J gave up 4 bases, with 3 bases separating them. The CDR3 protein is CASSEGANVLTF. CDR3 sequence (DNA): TGTGCCAGCAGCGAGGGGGCCAACGTCCTGACTTTC.

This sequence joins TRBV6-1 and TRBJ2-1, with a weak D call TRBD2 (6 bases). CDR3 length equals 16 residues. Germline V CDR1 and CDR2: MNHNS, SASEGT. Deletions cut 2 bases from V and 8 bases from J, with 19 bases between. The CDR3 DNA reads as TGTGCCAGCAGTGAACTTTTCGGGGCGGGGTACGATGAGCAGTTCTTC. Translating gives CASSELFGAGYDEQFF.

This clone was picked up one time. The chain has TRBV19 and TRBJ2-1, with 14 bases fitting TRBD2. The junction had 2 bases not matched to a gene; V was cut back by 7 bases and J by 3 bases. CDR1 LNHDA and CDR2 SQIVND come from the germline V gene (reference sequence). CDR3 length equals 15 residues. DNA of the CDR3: TGTGCCAGTAAAGGACTAGCGGGGGGCTACAATGAGCAGTTCTTC. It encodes CASKGLAGGYNEQFF.

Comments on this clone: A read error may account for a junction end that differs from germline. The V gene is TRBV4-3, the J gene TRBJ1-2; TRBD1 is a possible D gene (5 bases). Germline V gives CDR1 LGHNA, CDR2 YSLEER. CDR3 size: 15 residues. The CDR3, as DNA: TGCGCCAGCAGCCAAGATAAGGGAGGGGCCTATGGCTACACTTTC. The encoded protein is CASSQDKGGAYGYTF.

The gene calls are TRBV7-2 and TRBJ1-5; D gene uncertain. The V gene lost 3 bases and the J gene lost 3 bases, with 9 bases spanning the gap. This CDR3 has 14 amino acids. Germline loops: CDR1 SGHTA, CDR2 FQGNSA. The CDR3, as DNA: TGTGCCAGCAGCTTGAGGCAGAACAATCAGCCCCAGCATTTT. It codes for CASSLRQNNQPQHF.

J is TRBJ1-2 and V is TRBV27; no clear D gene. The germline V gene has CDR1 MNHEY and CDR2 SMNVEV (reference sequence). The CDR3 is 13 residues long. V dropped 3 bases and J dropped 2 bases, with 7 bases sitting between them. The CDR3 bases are TGTGCCAGCAGTTTCGACTTCAACTATGGCTACACCTTC. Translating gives CASSFDFNYGYTF.

CDR3 region: CSVEQGALVGNYGYTF. The DNA for the CDR3 is TGCAGCGTTGAACAGGGGGCGTTGGTAGGGAACTATGGCTACACCTTC. The V gene is TRBV29-1, the J gene TRBJ1-2; 8 bases are a match to TRBD1. CDR3 length: 16 residues. Per germline, CDR1 SQVTM and CDR2 ANQGSEA. Germline trimming cut 2 bases from V and 2 bases from J; bases unmatched to any gene: 10.

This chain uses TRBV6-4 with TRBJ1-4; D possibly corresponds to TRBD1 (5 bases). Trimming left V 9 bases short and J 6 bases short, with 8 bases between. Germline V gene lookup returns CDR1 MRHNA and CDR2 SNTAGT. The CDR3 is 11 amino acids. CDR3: CARGGYEKLFF. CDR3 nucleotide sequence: TGTGCCAGGGGGGGGTATGAAAAACTGTTTTTT.

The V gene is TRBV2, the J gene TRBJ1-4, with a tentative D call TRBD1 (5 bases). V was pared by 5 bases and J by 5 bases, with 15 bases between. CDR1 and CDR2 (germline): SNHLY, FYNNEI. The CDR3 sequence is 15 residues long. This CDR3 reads CASSLGTGPNEKLFF. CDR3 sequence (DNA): TGTGCCAGCAGTTTGGGCACAGGACCAAATGAAAAACTGTTTTTT.